The 27 T cell receptor beta chains in this list originate from one sample, sequenced in a study of blood T cell repertoires in COVID-19 (dated by TCRdb to the early 2020s). Libraries were made using the immunoSEQ multiplex PCR assay. TCRdb took over this immuneACCESS table, retaining in-frame rearrangements with V and J assigned. Such tables are incomplete; in checked studies, under half of the missing clones stem from an unresolved V gene, and the remainder is unexplained. Recorded for this sample are 200,000 to 300,000 clones; about 82% of them occurred a single time. The top ten clones comprise roughly 2% of the sample. Input material: PBMCs or T cells enriched from blood (not recorded which). The receptors derive from a woman aged 45-65 years who had recovered from COVID-19.

The rearrangement links TRBV7-9 to TRBJ1-4; a weak D match, TRBD1 (5 bases). Germline CDR1 is SEHNR and CDR2 is FQNEAQ (reference sequence). The CDR3 extends over 14 amino acids. Trimming shortened V by 3 bases and J by 7 bases, and 12 bases separated the two germline ends. Here the CDR3 reads CASSLGPGGEKLFF. The CDR3 coding sequence is TGTGCCAGCAGCTTGGGACCGGGAGGTGAAAAACTGTTTTTT.

The chain has TRBV12-3 or TRBV12-4 and TRBJ2-1; 7 bases are a match to TRBD2. This CDR3 is built from 12 residues. V was clipped by 3 bases and J by 14 bases; unmatched bases: 7. The CDR3 nucleotides are TGTGCCAGCAGTTTTCAAGGGAGGGAGGAGTTCTTC. It yields the protein CASSFQGREEFF.

V gene TRBV12-3 or TRBV12-4 combines with J gene TRBJ1-1, with unresolved D. Trimming shortened V by 2 bases and J by 8 bases, and 9 bases separated the two germline ends. This CDR3 spans 12 amino acids. The CDR3 nucleotides read TGTGCCAGCAGTTTAAACAGACTAGAAGCTTTCTTT. Translated, it gives CASSLNRLEAFF.

J is TRBJ1-1 and V is TRBV10-3; 10 bases fit TRBD1. The CDR3 covers 13 residues. Per germline, CDR1 ENHRY and CDR2 SYGVKD. The J segment lost 6 bases and the V segment lost 5 bases, leaving 3 bases of the junction unmatched. CDR3 nucleotide sequence: TGTGCCATCAGTCCCGGGACAGGGGCTGAAGCTTTCTTT. This gives the protein CAISPGTGAEAFF.

The chain combines TRBV5-1 with TRBJ2-5; D is unresolved. This CDR3 has 14 amino acids. Germline V gene sequence: CDR1 SGHRS, CDR2 YFSETQ. V was clipped by 0 bases and J by 2 bases, with 8 bases between them. The CDR3 loop is CASSLETVQETQYF. DNA of the CDR3: TGCGCCAGCAGCTTGGAAACGGTTCAAGAGACCCAGTACTTC.

The V and J genes are TRBV27 and TRBJ2-5; 12 positions agree with TRBD2. In germline, CDR1 is MNHEY, CDR2 SMNVEV (reference sequence). Trimming cost V 3 bases and J 5 bases; bases outside gene matches: 4. This CDR3 is built from 15 residues. Here the CDR3 reads CASSFRGLAGETQYF. In DNA, the CDR3 is TGTGCCAGCAGTTTTAGGGGACTAGCGGGTGAGACCCAGTACTTC.

The chain has TRBV12-3 or TRBV12-4 and TRBJ1-1; a weak D match, TRBD1 (5 bases). The V end lost 6 bases, the J end lost 4 bases, and 9 bases lay between the germline ends. CDR3 length: 12 residues. CDR3 amino acids: CASRGLGTEAFF. The DNA of the CDR3 is TGTGCCAGCAGGGGGCTGGGCACTGAAGCTTTCTTT.

The chain joins TRBV9 to TRBJ1-1, with D perhaps matching TRBD1 (6 bases). This CDR3 has 13 residues. Germline loops: CDR1 SGDLS, CDR2 YYNGEE. V was clipped by 7 bases and J by 0 bases, with 10 bases between them. Here the CDR3 reads CASGQGMNTEAFF. The CDR3 DNA sequence: TGTGCCAGCGGGCAGGGGATGAACACTGAAGCTTTCTTT.

Written as DNA, the CDR3 is TGTGCCAGCAGCGGGGGATCGGACGGAGCGGGGGAGACCCAGTACTTC. This translates into CASSGGSDGAGETQYF. J is TRBJ2-5 and V is TRBV9; 7 bases fit TRBD2. This CDR3 contains 16 residues. After removal of 3 bases from V and 5 bases from J, the junction contained 13 bases not matched to a gene. CDR1 and CDR2 (germline): SGDLS, YYNGEE. Looking up the rest from reference TRBV9 and TRBJ2-5 gives the full variable domain: DSGVTQTPKHLITATGQRVTLRCSPRSGDLSVYWYQQSLDQGLQFLIQYYNGEERAKGNILERFSAQQFPDLHSELNLSSLELGDSALYFCASSGGSDGAGETQYFGPGTRLLVL.

The gene calls are TRBV18 and TRBJ1-4; D is unclear. V dropped 3 bases and J dropped 13 bases, with 18 bases sitting between them. The CDR3 has 14 amino acids. Germline V gives CDR1 KGHSH, CDR2 LQKENI. This CDR3 is CASSPTEFRGLLFF. CDR3 nucleotides: TGTGCCAGCTCACCGACGGAGTTCCGAGGGCTACTGTTTTTT.

The V gene is TRBV12-3 or TRBV12-4, the J gene TRBJ2-1; the match to TRBD2 covers 12 bases. The length of the CDR3 is 13 residues. Unmatched junction bases numbered 5, after V lost 7 bases and J lost 10 bases. This CDR3 reads CASTTSGRSEQFF. Written as DNA, the CDR3 is TGTGCCAGCACTACTAGCGGGAGGAGCGAGCAGTTCTTC.

The J gene is TRBJ2-3, the V gene TRBV10-2; TRBD2 agrees at 8 bases. CDR3 size: 15 residues. Trimming at V came to 1 base and at J to 1 base, leaving 1 base not matched to a gene. Germline V gives CDR1 WSHSY, CDR2 SAAADI. CDR3 region: CASSELRGGTDTQYF. DNA for the CDR3: TGCGCCAGCAGTGAGTTGCGGGGGGGCACAGATACGCAGTATTTT.

In DNA, the CDR3 is TGTGCCACCAGCCCAGACAGGGCTGGTGGCTACACCTTC. As protein: CATSPDRAGGYTF. V usage is TRBV15 and J usage is TRBJ1-2, with TRBD1 identical over 7 bases. Trimming took 5 bases from V and 7 from J; bases not matched to a gene: 7. This CDR3 has 13 amino acids. The germline CDR1 and CDR2 sequences are LNHNV and YYDKDF (reference sequence). Based on the CDR3 plus reference TRBV15 and TRBJ1-2, the full variable domain is DAMVIQNPRYQVTQFGKPVTLSCSQTLNHNVMYWYQQKSSQAPKLLFHYYDKDFNNEADTPDNFQSRRPNTSFCFLDIRSPGLGDTAMYLCATSPDRAGGYTFGSGTRLTVV.

V usage is TRBV19 and J usage is TRBJ2-1; 10 positions match TRBD1. The V segment lost 5 bases and the J segment 8 bases; nucleotides outside the gene matches: 12. Germline V gene lookup returns CDR1 LNHDA and CDR2 SQIVND (reference sequence). CDR3 size: 16 residues. CDR3 region: CASSPTRRGTGDEQFF. In nucleotides, the CDR3 is TGTGCCAGTAGTCCTACGAGGAGGGGGACAGGGGATGAGCAGTTCTTC.

V gene TRBV9 combines with J gene TRBJ2-2; TRBD1 agrees at 9 bases. Germline V gene data show CDR1 as SGDLS and CDR2 as YYNGEE. V was pared by 3 bases and J by 6 bases, with 9 bases of the junction left unmatched. The CDR3 loop spans 16 amino acids. The CDR3 DNA is TGTGCCAGCAGCGGCCGGGACAGGGCTTTTGCCGGGGAGCTGTTTTTT. Translation gives CASSGRDRAFAGELFF. The whole variable domain, filled in from reference TRBV9 and TRBJ2-2, reads DSGVTQTPKHLITATGQRVTLRCSPRSGDLSVYWYQQSLDQGLQFLIQYYNGEERAKGNILERFSAQQFPDLHSELNLSSLELGDSALYFCASSGRDRAFAGELFFGEGSRLTVL.

The V call is TRBV7-2, the J call TRBJ2-5; the match to TRBD1 covers 8 bases. Germline values: CDR1 SGHTA, CDR2 FQGNSA. CDR3 length: 14 amino acids. The J segment lost 9 bases and the V segment lost 5 bases, leaving 11 bases of the junction unmatched. Here the CDR3 reads CASSTRDRPWAQYF. CDR3 DNA: TGTGCCAGCAGCACCCGGGACAGGCCTTGGGCCCAGTACTTC.

The chain joins TRBV29-1 to TRBJ1-1, with D uncertain. The CDR3 consists of 14 residues. Germline V gene sequence: CDR1 SQVTM, CDR2 ANQGSEA. V was cut by 0 bases and J by 0 bases, with 8 bases left in between. CDR3 DNA sequence: TGCAGCGTTGAAGATCCGGAGATGAACACTGAAGCTTTCTTT. It yields the protein CSVEDPEMNTEAFF.

The chain employs TRBV27 and TRBJ1-4; the D is unclear. Trimming shortened V by 0 bases and J by 6 bases, and 11 bases separated the two germline ends. The CDR3 is 15 residues long. From germline, CDR1 is MNHEY and CDR2 SMNVEV (reference sequence). CDR3 DNA sequence: TGTGCCAGCAGTTTATCGGCAGCGCCCGATGAAAAACTGTTTTTT. Translated, it gives CASSLSAAPDEKLFF.

The chain has TRBV2 and TRBJ1-1, with 8 bases lining up with TRBD1. V trimming: 7 bases; J trimming: 1 base; junction bases outside the gene matches: 8. The CDR3 has 15 residues. Germline CDR1 reads SNHLY; CDR2 reads FYNNEI. The CDR3, as DNA: TGTGCCAGCAAGACGGACAGGGTAGGGAACACTGAAGCTTTCTTT. As protein: CASKTDRVGNTEAFF.

V is TRBV6-9 and J is TRBJ1-1, with D maybe TRBD1 (5 bases). Germline V gene lookup returns CDR1 MNHGY and CDR2 SVAAGI. Deletions cut 3 bases from V and 5 bases from J, with 16 bases between. CDR3 length: 15 amino acids. CDR3 residues: CASSYSQGWSTEAFF. DNA of the CDR3: TGTGCCAGCAGTTACAGTCAGGGATGGTCGACTGAAGCTTTCTTT.

This clone showed up just a few times. J is TRBJ2-3 and V is TRBV5-1; the match to TRBD1 covers 7 bases. The CDR3 totals 17 residues. The J segment lost 3 bases and the V segment lost 4 bases, leaving 14 bases of the junction unmatched. Germline CDR1 is SGHRS and CDR2 is YFSETQ. The CDR3 region has the DNA TGCGCCAGCAGCCTCCCCCTGACAGGGAGTGGAACAGATACGCAGTATTTT. It specifies CASSLPLTGSGTDTQYF.

The CDR3 loop is CASSSIGFSYNEQFF. CDR3 in DNA: TGTGCCAGCAGTAGCATCGGGTTCTCCTACAATGAGCAGTTCTTC. The chain recombines TRBV28 with TRBJ2-1; no definite D call. CDR1 MDHEN and CDR2 SYDVKM come from the germline V gene. The CDR3 totals 15 residues. The ends were cut back, 5 bases at V and 0 bases at J, with 11 bases in the middle. The full variable domain, completed using reference TRBV28 and TRBJ2-1, is DVKVTQSSRYLVKRTGEKVFLECVQDMDHENMFWYRQDPGLGLRLIYFSYDVKMKEKGDIPEGYSVSREKKERFSLILESASTNQTSMYLCASSSIGFSYNEQFFGPGTRLTVL.

The chain combines TRBV29-1 with TRBJ2-5; maybe TRBD2 (6 bases). V shed 7 bases and J shed 1 base, with 16 bases lying between them. The CDR3 loop spans 14 amino acids. Germline CDR1 SQVTM, CDR2 ANQGSEA. The CDR3 DNA reads TGCAGCGGCAACATTGCGGGGATCCAAGAGACCCAGTACTTC. Protein sequence: CSGNIAGIQETQYF. Full variable domain (outside the CDR3, taken from reference TRBV29-1 and TRBJ2-5): SAVISQKPSRDICQRGTSLTIQCQVDSQVTMMFWYRQQPGQSLTLIATANQGSEATYESGFVIDKFPISRPNLTFSTLTVSNMSPEDSSIYLCSGNIAGIQETQYFGPGTRLLVL.

The rearrangement uses TRBV5-1 and TRBJ2-1, with TRBD2 matching 14 bases. CDR1 is SGHRS, CDR2 YFSETQ, per germline. This CDR3 spans 16 amino acids. V was pared by 7 bases and J by 3 bases, with 6 bases of the junction left unmatched. CDR3 residues: CASGRLAGGNYNEQFF. CDR3 sequence (DNA): TGCGCCAGCGGCAGACTAGCGGGAGGGAACTACAATGAGCAGTTCTTC.

This chain's CDR3 is CSARPGDEQFF. The DNA of the CDR3 is TGCAGTGCTAGACCGGGGGATGAGCAGTTCTTC. The chain uses TRBV20-1 and TRBJ2-1; maybe TRBD2 (6 bases). Trimming took 2 bases from V and 8 from J, leaving 7 bases between them. The CDR3 extends over 11 amino acids. Per the germline V gene, CDR1 is DFQATT and CDR2 is SNEGSKA (reference sequence).

The gene calls are TRBV18 and TRBJ2-6; 8 nucleotides align to TRBD1. J lost 0 bases, V lost 4 bases, and 8 bases had no gene match. Germline lookup yields CDR1 KGHSH and CDR2 LQKENI. This CDR3 region has 18 residues. For the CDR3, the DNA is TGTGCCAGCTCACAGGGGACAGGCCAAAGCTCTGGGGCCAACGTCCTGACTTTC. Translated: CASSQGTGQSSGANVLTF.

The chain combines TRBV3-1 (or the pseudogene TRBV3-2) with TRBJ2-7; 9 positions match TRBD2. Looked up from germline, CDR1 is LGHDT and CDR2 is YNNKEL (reference sequence). The CDR3 totals 12 residues. The ends lost 1 base at V and 9 bases at J; junction bases unmatched: 1. In nucleotides, the CDR3 is TGTGCCAGCAGCCAAGGGCGGGAGGGGCAGTACTTC. This gives the protein CASSQGREGQYF.